The 21 T cell receptor beta chains below were found in one sample sequenced in a study of Ad26.COV2.S vaccination and SARS-CoV-2 variants. This table comes from immunoSEQ multiplex PCR, and its TCRdb copy is limited to in-frame clones, with some not included. This table holds 300,000 to 400,000 clones, 80% to 90% found once. The treatment is: around 19 received Ad26.COV2.S at low or high dose, single or two shots; roughly 5 received placebo; per-sample allocation not given. The investigators took samples on day 63 after the first vaccine or placebo injection. Material: peripheral blood, obtained in a trial of Ad26.COV2.S vaccine versus placebo. Source of these receptors: a person between 18 and 59 years old who received the Ad26.COV2.S COVID-19 vaccine or a placebo.

V usage is TRBV28 and J usage is TRBJ2-7; D might be TRBD1 (5 bases). Trimming pared 5 bases from V and 0 bases from J, leaving 8 bases between. The CDR3 has 13 amino acids. Germline V lookup: CDR1 MDHEN, CDR2 SYDVKM. The CDR3 nucleotides read TGTGCCAGCAGTCCGACAGCCTCCTACGAGCAGTACTTC. Its protein product is CASSPTASYEQYF. The full variable domain, its missing parts supplied by reference TRBV28 and TRBJ2-7, is DVKVTQSSRYLVKRTGEKVFLECVQDMDHENMFWYRQDPGLGLRLIYFSYDVKMKEKGDIPEGYSVSREKKERFSLILESASTNQTSMYLCASSPTASYEQYFGPGTRLTVT.

CDR3 loop: CASSSGTVTSTDTQYF. The DNA for the CDR3 is TGTGCCAGCAGCTCGGGGACGGTAACTAGCACAGATACGCAGTATTTT. The J gene is TRBJ2-3, the V gene TRBV11-3; D possibly uses TRBD1 or TRBD2 (5 bases each). The CDR3 loop spans 16 amino acids. Per the germline V gene, CDR1 is SGHNT and CDR2 is YENEEA. The V and J ends lost 4 bases and 0 bases respectively, with 14 bases between them.

This sequence joins TRBV10-2 and TRBJ1-5; 7 nucleotides line up with TRBD1. The CDR3 has 13 amino acids. Germline V gives CDR1 WSHSY, CDR2 SAAADI. V dropped 7 bases and J dropped 1; count of bases not matched to a gene: 1. CDR3 nucleotide sequence: TGCGCCAGCAAGACAGGGAGCAATCAGCCCCAGCATTTT. Translation: CASKTGSNQPQHF.

This chain joins TRBV6-6 and TRBJ2-3, with D unresolved. The CDR3 extends over 14 amino acids. V lost 2 bases and J lost 2, with 8 bases in between. CDR1 is MNHNY, CDR2 SVGAGI, per germline (reference sequence). The CDR3: CASSYADLTDTQYF. Here the CDR3 DNA reads TGTGCCAGCAGTTACGCGGACCTCACAGATACGCAGTATTTT.

The V call is TRBV6-5, the J call TRBJ1-3, with a tentative D call TRBD1 (6 bases). Deletions cut 6 bases from V and 4 bases from J, with 16 bases between. Germline loops: CDR1 MNHEY, CDR2 SVGAGI. This CDR3 spans 15 amino acids. CDR3 DNA: TGTGCCAGCAGCCCAAGTGGGGGCACGGGAAACACCATATATTTT. It translates to CASSPSGGTGNTIYF.

The rearrangement uses TRBV6-2 or TRBV6-3 and TRBJ2-7; D could derive from TRBD1 or TRBD2 (5 bases each). The CDR3 is made up of 16 amino acids. CDR1 is MNHEY, CDR2 SVGEGT, per germline. V lost 5 bases and J 3 bases, leaving 20 bases between the germline ends. The DNA for the CDR3 is TGTGCCAGCAGTAGCCCGGTTGGGACCCCGTACTACGAGCAGTACTTC. This sequence encodes CASSSPVGTPYYEQYF.

The rearrangement links TRBV30 to TRBJ2-1; D uncertain. V gave up 0 bases and J gave up 5 bases, with 8 bases separating them. CDR3 length equals 13 residues. Germline V gene sequence: CDR1 GTSNPN, CDR2 SVGIG (reference sequence). CDR3 DNA: TGTGCCTGGAGTGTATCTAGGCACAATGAGCAGTTCTTC. Translated, it gives CAWSVSRHNEQFF.

This clone was seen just once. CDR3 loop: CASRPTWAEGGANVLTF. CDR3 DNA: TGTGCCAGCAGGCCGACATGGGCCGAGGGTGGGGCCAACGTCCTGACTTTC. The chain is built from TRBV28 and TRBJ2-6; D might be TRBD2 (5 bases). The germline V gene encodes CDR1 MDHEN and CDR2 SYDVKM. The CDR3 runs to 17 residues. V was trimmed by 6 bases and J by 3 bases, leaving 18 bases between them.

This clone was seen a handful of times. V usage is TRBV5-1 and J usage is TRBJ1-4; a weak D match, TRBD1 (6 bases). Germline CDR1 SGHRS, CDR2 YFSETQ. The CDR3 has 15 amino acids. V was cut by 4 bases and J by 3 bases, with 13 bases left in between. Written as DNA, the CDR3 is TGCGCCAGCAGCCGTGGGGGGGCCGCTAATGAAAAACTGTTTTTT. Amino acids: CASSRGGAANEKLFF.

The sample holds one count of this clone. The gene calls are TRBV7-2 and TRBJ2-1; D is perhaps TRBD2 (5 bases). CDR1 and CDR2 from the germline V gene are SGHTA and FQGNSA. Trimming removed 4 bases at V and 3 bases at J, with 13 bases between. CDR3 length equals 15 residues. The CDR3: CASSSNQLGYNEQFF. The CDR3 bases are TGTGCCAGCAGCTCCAACCAACTAGGCTACAATGAGCAGTTCTTC. Looking up the rest from reference TRBV7-2 and TRBJ2-1 gives the full variable domain: GAGVSQSPSNKVTEKGKDVELRCDPISGHTALYWYRQSLGQGLEFLIYFQGNSAPDKSGLPSDRFSAERTGGSVSTLTIQRTQQEDSAVYLCASSSNQLGYNEQFFGPGTRLTVL.

The chain employs TRBV6-1 and TRBJ2-3, with D unclear. The CDR3 loop spans 13 amino acids. V lost 0 bases and J lost 2, with 3 bases in between. Germline V gene lookup returns CDR1 MNHNS and CDR2 SASEGT. In DNA, the CDR3 is TGTGCCAGCAGTGAAGCGGTCACAGATACGCAGTATTTT. Translated: CASSEAVTDTQYF.

This chain connects TRBV6-2 or TRBV6-3 to TRBJ2-3, with a tentative D call TRBD2 (6 bases). This CDR3 is built from 17 residues. The germline gives CDR1 MNHEY, CDR2 SVGEGT. V was cut by 1 base and J by 3 bases, with 17 bases left in between. The CDR3 loop reads CASSYYRWRGGTDTQYF. In DNA form, the CDR3 reads TGTGCCAGCAGTTACTACAGGTGGAGGGGCGGGACAGATACGCAGTATTTT.

The chain links TRBV6-6 to TRBJ2-5; the D gene is possibly TRBD2 (6 bases). V lost 6 bases to trimming and J lost 5 bases, with 19 bases between them. Germline V gene lookup returns CDR1 MNHNY and CDR2 SVGAGI (reference sequence). The CDR3 has 15 amino acids. As DNA, the CDR3 is TGTGCCAGCAGAGCGGGCCGGGGAAACGCGGAGACCCAGTACTTC. This encodes CASRAGRGNAETQYF.

V usage is TRBV6-2 or TRBV6-3 and J usage is TRBJ1-5; D perhaps matches TRBD1 (6 bases). V was pared by 2 bases and J by 2 bases, with 10 bases between. In germline, CDR1 is MNHEY, CDR2 SVGEGT. The CDR3 totals 15 residues. Written as DNA, the CDR3 is TGTGCCAGCAGTTACGGCCCAGGGGGCAATCAGCCCCAGCATTTT. Protein: CASSYGPGGNQPQHF.

This chain joins TRBV3-1 (or the pseudogene TRBV3-2) and TRBJ1-3; TRBD1 might be the D (5 bases). The V end was cut by 2 bases, the J end by 2 bases, with 7 bases between. The germline V gene encodes CDR1 LGHDT and CDR2 YNNKEL (reference sequence). CDR3 length equals 14 residues. Here the CDR3 DNA reads TGTGCCAGCAGCCAACTGGGGGCTGGAAACACCATATATTTT. Encoded protein: CASSQLGAGNTIYF.

The V and J genes are TRBV28 and TRBJ1-1; D is unclear. This CDR3 has 14 residues. Germline assignment: CDR1 MDHEN and CDR2 SYDVKM. The ends were cut back, 6 bases at V and 0 bases at J, with 11 bases in the middle. CDR3 DNA: TGTGCCAGCAGGAGGTGGACGCTGAACACTGAAGCTTTCTTT. Amino acid sequence: CASRRWTLNTEAFF.

This chain links TRBV6-2 or TRBV6-3 with TRBJ2-2; 9 positions agree with TRBD2. In germline, CDR1 is MNHEY, CDR2 SVGEGT. The junction had 14 bases not matched to a gene; V was cut back by 4 bases and J by 2 bases. The length of the CDR3 is 19 residues. In DNA, the CDR3 is TGTGCCAGCAGTTTCCTCCGGAAGGCTAGCGGGATCAACACCGGGGAGCTGTTTTTT. Residues: CASSFLRKASGINTGELFF.

The rearrangement joins TRBV5-6 to TRBJ1-6; 7 nucleotides match TRBD1. The CDR3 extends over 15 amino acids. The junction had 9 bases not matched to a gene; V was cut back by 4 bases and J by 8 bases. CDR1 and CDR2 (germline): SGHDT, YYEEEE. Here the CDR3 reads CASSPRDSNYSPLHF. The CDR3 DNA sequence: TGTGCCAGCAGCCCACGGGACAGCAACTATTCACCCCTCCACTTT. Full variable domain (missing parts from reference TRBV5-6 and TRBJ1-6): DAGVTQSPTHLIKTRGQQVTLRCSPKSGHDTVSWYQQALGQGPQFIFQYYEEEERQRGNFPDRFSGHQFPNYSSELNVNALLLGDSALYLCASSPRDSNYSPLHFGNGTRLTVT.

The chain uses TRBV29-1 and TRBJ2-1; TRBD2 agrees at 9 bases. The CDR3 contains 13 residues. Germline V gene lookup returns CDR1 SQVTM and CDR2 ANQGSEA. V was pared by 4 bases and J by 4 bases, with 2 bases of the junction left unmatched. The CDR3 bases are TGCAGCGTTGGTAGCGGGAGTTACAATGAGCAGTTCTTC. Translated: CSVGSGSYNEQFF.

The gene calls are TRBV28 and TRBJ2-1; 7 bases are a match to TRBD1. V lost 4 bases and J lost 2; bases outside the gene matches: 5. Germline V gene data show CDR1 as MDHEN and CDR2 as SYDVKM. The CDR3 has 15 residues. The chain's CDR3 is CASSSSGQPYNEQFF. The DNA of the CDR3 is TGTGCCAGCAGTTCGTCGGGACAGCCCTACAATGAGCAGTTCTTC.

The V gene is TRBV28, the J gene TRBJ2-1; maybe TRBD1 (6 bases). The germline V gene encodes CDR1 MDHEN and CDR2 SYDVKM. Trimming removed 2 bases from V and 6 bases from J, with 8 bases in between. This CDR3 contains 13 residues. The CDR3, as DNA: TGTGCCAGCAGTTTAGGACAGCGCAATGAGCAGTTCTTC. It encodes CASSLGQRNEQFF. The full variable domain, its missing parts supplied by reference TRBV28 and TRBJ2-1, is DVKVTQSSRYLVKRTGEKVFLECVQDMDHENMFWYRQDPGLGLRLIYFSYDVKMKEKGDIPEGYSVSREKKERFSLILESASTNQTSMYLCASSLGQRNEQFFGPGTRLTVL.